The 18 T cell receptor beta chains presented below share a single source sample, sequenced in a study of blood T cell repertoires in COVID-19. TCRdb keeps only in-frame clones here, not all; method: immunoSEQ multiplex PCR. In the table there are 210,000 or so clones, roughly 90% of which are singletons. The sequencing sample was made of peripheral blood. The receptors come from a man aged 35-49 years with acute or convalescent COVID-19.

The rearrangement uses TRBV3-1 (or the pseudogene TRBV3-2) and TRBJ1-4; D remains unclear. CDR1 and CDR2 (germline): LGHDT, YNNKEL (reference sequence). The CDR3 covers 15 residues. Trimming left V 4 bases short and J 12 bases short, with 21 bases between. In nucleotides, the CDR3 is TGTGCCAGCAGCCTACGACATGGCGGGTCGGCGCAACTGTTTTTT. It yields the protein CASSLRHGGSAQLFF.

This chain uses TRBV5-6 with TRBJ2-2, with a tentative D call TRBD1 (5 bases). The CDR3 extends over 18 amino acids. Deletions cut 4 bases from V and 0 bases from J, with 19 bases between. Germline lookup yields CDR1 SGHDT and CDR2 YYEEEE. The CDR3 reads CASSHTIFRTTNTGELFF. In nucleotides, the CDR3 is TGTGCCAGCAGCCACACTATTTTTAGGACAACGAACACCGGGGAGCTGTTTTTT. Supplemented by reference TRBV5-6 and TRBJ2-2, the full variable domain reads DAGVTQSPTHLIKTRGQQVTLRCSPKSGHDTVSWYQQALGQGPQFIFQYYEEEERQRGNFPDRFSGHQFPNYSSELNVNALLLGDSALYLCASSHTIFRTTNTGELFFGEGSRLTVL.

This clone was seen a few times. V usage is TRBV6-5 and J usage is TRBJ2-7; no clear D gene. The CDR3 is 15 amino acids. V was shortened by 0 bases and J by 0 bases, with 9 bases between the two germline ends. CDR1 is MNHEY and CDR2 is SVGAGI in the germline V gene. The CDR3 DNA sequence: TGTGCCAGCAGTTACTCGACCGGGTTCTCCTACGAGCAGTACTTC. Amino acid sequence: CASSYSTGFSYEQYF.

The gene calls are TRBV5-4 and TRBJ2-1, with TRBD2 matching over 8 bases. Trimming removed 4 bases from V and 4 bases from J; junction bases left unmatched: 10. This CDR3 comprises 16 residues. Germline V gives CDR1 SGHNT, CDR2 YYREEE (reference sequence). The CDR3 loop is CASSLEGSGAYNEQFF. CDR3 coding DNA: TGTGCCAGCAGCCTGGAAGGTAGCGGGGCATACAATGAGCAGTTCTTC.

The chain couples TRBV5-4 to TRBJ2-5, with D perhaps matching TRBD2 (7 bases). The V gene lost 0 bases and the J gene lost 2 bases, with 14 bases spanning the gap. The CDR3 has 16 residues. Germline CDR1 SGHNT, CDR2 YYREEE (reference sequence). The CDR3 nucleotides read TGTGCCAGCAGCTTGGCCCGCAGGGGAGGGCAAGAGACCCAGTACTTC. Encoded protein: CASSLARRGGQETQYF.

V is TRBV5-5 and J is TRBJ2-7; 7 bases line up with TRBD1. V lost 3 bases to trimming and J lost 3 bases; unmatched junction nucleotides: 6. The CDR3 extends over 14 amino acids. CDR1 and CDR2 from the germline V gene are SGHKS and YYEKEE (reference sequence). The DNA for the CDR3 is TGTGCCAGCAGCTCTGGACAGGCCCTCTACGAGCAGTACTTC. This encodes CASSSGQALYEQYF. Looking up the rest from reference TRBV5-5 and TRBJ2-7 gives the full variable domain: DAGVTQSPTHLIKTRGQQVTLRCSPISGHKSVSWYQQVLGQGPQFIFQYYEKEERGRGNFPDRFSARQFPNYSSELNVNALLLGDSALYLCASSSGQALYEQYFGPGTRLTVT.

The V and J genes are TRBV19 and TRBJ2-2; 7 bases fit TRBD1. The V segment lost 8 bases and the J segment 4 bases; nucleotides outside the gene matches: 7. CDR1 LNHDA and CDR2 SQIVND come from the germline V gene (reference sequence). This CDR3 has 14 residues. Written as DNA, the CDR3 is TGTGCCAGTCACAGGGGCGCCGGCACCGGGGAGCTGTTTTTT. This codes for CASHRGAGTGELFF.

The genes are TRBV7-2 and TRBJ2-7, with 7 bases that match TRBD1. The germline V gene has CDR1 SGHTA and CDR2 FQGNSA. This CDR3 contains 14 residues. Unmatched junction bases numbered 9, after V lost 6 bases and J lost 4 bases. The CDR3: CASSYDRASYEQYF. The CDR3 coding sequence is TGTGCCAGCAGTTACGACAGGGCTTCTTACGAGCAGTACTTC.

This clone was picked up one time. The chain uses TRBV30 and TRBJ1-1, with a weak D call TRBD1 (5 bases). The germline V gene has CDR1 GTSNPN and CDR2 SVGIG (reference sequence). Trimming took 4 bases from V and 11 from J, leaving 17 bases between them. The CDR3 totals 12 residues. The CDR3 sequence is CAWTDGGARAFF. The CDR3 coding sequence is TGTGCCTGGACCGACGGTGGGGCCCGGGCTTTCTTT. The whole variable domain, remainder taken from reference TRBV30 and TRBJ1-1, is SQTIHQWPATLVQPVGSPLSLECTVEGTSNPNLYWYRQAAGRGLQLLFYSVGIGQISSEVPQNLSASRPQDRQFILSSKKLLLSDSGFYLCAWTDGGARAFFGQGTRLTVV.

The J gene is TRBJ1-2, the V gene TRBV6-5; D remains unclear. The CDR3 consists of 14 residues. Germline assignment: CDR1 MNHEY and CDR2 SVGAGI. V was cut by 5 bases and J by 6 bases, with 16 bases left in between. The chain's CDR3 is CASSPSTGGHGYTF. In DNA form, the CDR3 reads TGTGCCAGCAGTCCTTCGACGGGAGGACATGGCTACACCTTC.

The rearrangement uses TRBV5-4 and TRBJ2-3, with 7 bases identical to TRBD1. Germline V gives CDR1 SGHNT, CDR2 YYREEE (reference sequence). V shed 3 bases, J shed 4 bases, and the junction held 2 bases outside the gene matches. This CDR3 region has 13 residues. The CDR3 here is CASSSTGPDTQYF. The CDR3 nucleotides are TGTGCCAGCAGCTCGACAGGGCCAGATACGCAGTATTTT.

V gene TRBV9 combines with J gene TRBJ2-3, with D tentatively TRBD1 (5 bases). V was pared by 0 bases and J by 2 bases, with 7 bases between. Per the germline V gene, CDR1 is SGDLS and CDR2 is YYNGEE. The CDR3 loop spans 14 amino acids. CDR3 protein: CASSVAGATDTQYF. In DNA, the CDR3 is TGTGCCAGCAGCGTAGCTGGGGCCACAGATACGCAGTATTTT.

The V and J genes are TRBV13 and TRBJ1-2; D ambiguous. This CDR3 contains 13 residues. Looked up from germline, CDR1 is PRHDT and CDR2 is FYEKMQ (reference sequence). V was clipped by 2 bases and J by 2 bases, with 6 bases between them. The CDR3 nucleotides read TGTGCCAGCAGCTTAACACGAAACTATGGCTACACCTTC. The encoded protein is CASSLTRNYGYTF.

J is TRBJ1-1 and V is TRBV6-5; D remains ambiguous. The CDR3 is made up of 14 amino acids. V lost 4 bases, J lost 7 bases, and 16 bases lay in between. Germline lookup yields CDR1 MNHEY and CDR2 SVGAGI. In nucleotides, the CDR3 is TGTGCCAGCAGTTCCCCTCTCCCGAAGCGTGAAGCTTTCTTT. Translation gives CASSSPLPKREAFF.

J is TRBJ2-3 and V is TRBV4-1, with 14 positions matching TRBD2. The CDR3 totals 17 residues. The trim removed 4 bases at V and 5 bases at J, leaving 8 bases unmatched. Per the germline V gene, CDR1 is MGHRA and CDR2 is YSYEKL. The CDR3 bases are TGCGCCAGCAGCCTCCAGACTAGCGGGGGGGCGGTAGATACGCAGTATTTT. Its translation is CASSLQTSGGAVDTQYF.

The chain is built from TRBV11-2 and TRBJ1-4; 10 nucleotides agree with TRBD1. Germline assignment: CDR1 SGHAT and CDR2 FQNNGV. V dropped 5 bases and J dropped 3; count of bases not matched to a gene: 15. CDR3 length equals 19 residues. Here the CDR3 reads CASSGSRRDRGFPNEKLFF. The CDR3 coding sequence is TGTGCCAGCAGCGGCAGTCGTCGGGACAGGGGATTTCCTAATGAAAAACTGTTTTTT. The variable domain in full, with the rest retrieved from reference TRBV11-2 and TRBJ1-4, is EAGVAQSPRYKIIEKRQSVAFWCNPISGHATLYWYQQILGQGPKLLIQFQNNGVVDDSQLPKDRFSAERLKGVDSTLKIQPAKLEDSAVYLCASSGSRRDRGFPNEKLFFGSGTQLSVL.

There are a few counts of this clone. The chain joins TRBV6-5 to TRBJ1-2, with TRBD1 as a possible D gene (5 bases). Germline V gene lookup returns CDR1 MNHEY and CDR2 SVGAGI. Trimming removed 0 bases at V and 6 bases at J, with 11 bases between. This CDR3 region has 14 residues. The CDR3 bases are TGTGCCAGCAGTTACTCGGGCAGGGAAGATGGCTACACCTTC. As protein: CASSYSGREDGYTF.

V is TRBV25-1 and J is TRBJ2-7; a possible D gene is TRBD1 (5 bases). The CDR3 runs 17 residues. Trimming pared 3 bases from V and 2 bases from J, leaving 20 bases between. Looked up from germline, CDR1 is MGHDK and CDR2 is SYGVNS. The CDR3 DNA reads TGTGCCAGCAGTGAGGGATTCGGGCAGGGAAACCCCTACGAGCAGTACTTC. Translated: CASSEGFGQGNPYEQYF.